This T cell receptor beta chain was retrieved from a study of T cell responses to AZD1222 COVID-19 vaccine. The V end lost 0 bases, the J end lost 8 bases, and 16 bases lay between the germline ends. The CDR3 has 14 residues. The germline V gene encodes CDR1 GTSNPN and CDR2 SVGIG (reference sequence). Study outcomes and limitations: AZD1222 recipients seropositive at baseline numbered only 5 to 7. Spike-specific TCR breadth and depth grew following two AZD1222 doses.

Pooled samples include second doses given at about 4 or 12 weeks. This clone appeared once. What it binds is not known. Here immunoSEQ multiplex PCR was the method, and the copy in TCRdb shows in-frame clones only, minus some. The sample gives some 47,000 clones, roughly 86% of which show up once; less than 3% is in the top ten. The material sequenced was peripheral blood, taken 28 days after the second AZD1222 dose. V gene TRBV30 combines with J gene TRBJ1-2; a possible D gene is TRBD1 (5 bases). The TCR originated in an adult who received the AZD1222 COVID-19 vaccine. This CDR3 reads CAWSVSGGLSGYTF. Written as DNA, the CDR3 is TGTGCCTGGAGTGTATCGGGGGGACTTTCGGGCTACACCTTC. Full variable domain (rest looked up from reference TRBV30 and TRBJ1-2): SQTIHQWPATLVQPVGSPLSLECTVEGTSNPNLYWYRQAAGRGLQLLFYSVGIGQISSEVPQNLSASRPQDRQFILSSKKLLLSDSGFYLCAWSVSGGLSGYTFGSGTRLTVV.